The source of this T cell receptor (beta chain) is a study of blood T cell repertoires in COVID-19. Clones were read by immunoSEQ multiplex PCR, and TCRdb kept only the in-frame ones, dropping some. The sample has roughly 250,000 clones, roughly 89% seen once; the top ten hold roughly 0.8%. Source material: peripheral blood. The TCR comes from a man aged 30 to 39 with acute or convalescent COVID-19.

The CDR3 DNA is TGTGCCAGCAGTCAGGACAGGATGAACACCGGGGAGCTGTTTTTT. Protein: CASSQDRMNTGELFF. The chain couples TRBV5-5 to TRBJ2-2; the match to TRBD1 covers 7 bases. The V gene end was trimmed by 5 bases and the J gene end by 1 base; junction bases not matched to a gene: 5. CDR3 length: 15 amino acids. The V gene's germline CDR1 is SGHKS and CDR2 YYEKEE (reference sequence).